A selection of T cell receptor beta chains follows, all from one sample in a study of identical twins' blood T cells. One entry per CDR3 protein, called by TCRdb with MiXCR from the 5' RACE reads. The profile covers a few hundred thousand distinct CDR3 sequences, with over 25% appearing a single time and 6.1% taken by the ten largest. Sequencing was done on a sample of PBMCs. Receptor source: a woman aged 18 to 49 in good health. Both conserved end residues are part of each CDR3. The D gene is left open where the match is weak. Only some rows state a clone size, as once, few, many or a class for expanded clones.

v_call	d_call	clone_size	j_call	cdr3_nt	cdr3_aa
TRBV27	NA	NA	TRBJ2-1	TGTGCCAGCAGTTTTGATGGAGCACATCGGAATGAGCAGTTCTTC	CASSFDGAHRNEQFF
TRBV6-1	NA	many	TRBJ1-2	TGTGCCAGCCGAAGACAGAACTATGGCTACACCTTC	CASRRQNYGYTF
TRBV7-2	TRBD1	NA	TRBJ1-4	TGTGCCAGCAGCCCCCGACAGGGGAATGGAAAACTGTTTTTT	CASSPRQGNGKLFF
TRBV10-3	TRBD1	NA	TRBJ1-1	TGTGCCATCAGCGTGGACAGGGATTGGACTGAAGCTTTCTTT	CAISVDRDWTEAFF
TRBV6-6	NA	NA	TRBJ2-1	TGTGCCAGCAGTTACGCCAGGGACTACAATGAGCAGTTCTTC	CASSYARDYNEQFF
TRBV7-2	NA	many	TRBJ1-4	TGTGCCAGCAGCCACCTCAGGGCGCCAACTAATGAAAAACTGTTTTTT	CASSHLRAPTNEKLFF
TRBV5-1	NA	NA	TRBJ1-4	TGCGCCAGCAGCTTCCAGGGCCCCAGGGAAAAACTGTTTTTT	CASSFQGPREKLFF
TRBV12-3/TRBV12-4	NA	few	TRBJ1-5	TGTGCCAGCGGGACCCCTAGCAATCAGCCCCAGCATTTT	CASGTPSNQPQHF
TRBV12-3/TRBV12-4	NA	NA	TRBJ2-3	TGTGCCAGCAGCCTAACTTCCTCTACAGATACGCAGTATTTT	CASSLTSSTDTQYF
TRBV5-4	NA	many	TRBJ2-6	TGTGCCAGCAGCCTGGATTTTTCTGGGGCCAACGTCCTGACTTTC	CASSLDFSGANVLTF
TRBV11-2	TRBD2	NA	TRBJ2-1	TGTGCCAGCAGCTTAGATCTTCTAGCGGGAGTAGAGCAGTTCTTC	CASSLDLLAGVEQFF
TRBV7-2	NA	NA	TRBJ1-4	TGTGCCAGCAGCTTATTCCCACAGGGTATAGAAAAACTGTTTTTT	CASSLFPQGIEKLFF
TRBV12-3/TRBV12-4	NA	once	TRBJ1-2	TGTGCCAGCAGTCCAGAAGTAGGAGGTAATGGCTACACCTTC	CASSPEVGGNGYTF
TRBV5-1	NA	few	TRBJ1-5	TGCGCCAGCAGCTTGGGGAGTGGGAGCAATCAGCCCCAGCATTTT	CASSLGSGSNQPQHF
TRBV11-2	NA	many	TRBJ1-2	TGTGCCAGCAGCTTAGACAGCGATGGCTACACCTTC	CASSLDSDGYTF
TRBV5-1	TRBD1	NA	TRBJ2-3	TGCGCCAGCAGCCAAACAGGGGTTAGCACAGATACGCAGTATTTT	CASSQTGVSTDTQYF
TRBV7-2	NA	many	TRBJ1-5	TGTGCCAGCAGCTTAGATTCGGCGCCTTATCAGCCCCAGCATTTT	CASSLDSAPYQPQHF